Listed here are 2 T cell receptor beta chains from one sample, sequenced in a study of T cell responses to AZD1222 COVID-19 vaccine. Data came from immunoSEQ multiplex PCR; TCRdb stores just in-frame clones and leaves some out. Of some 80,000 clones listed, approximately 90% are singletons. The material sequenced was peripheral blood, taken 28 days after the second dose of the MenACWY control vaccine. The source of these receptors is an adult who received the MenACWY meningococcal vaccine as a control.

The chain carries TRBV2 and TRBJ1-1; D may be TRBD1 (5 bases). Germline CDR1 is SNHLY and CDR2 is FYNNEI. Trimming took 0 bases from V and 2 from J, leaving 16 bases between them. The CDR3 extends over 17 amino acids. The CDR3 coding sequence is TGTGCCAGCAGTGAAGCGCTTCGAATAAGGGGCAACACTGAAGCTTTCTTT. Its protein product is CASSEALRIRGNTEAFF. Full variable domain (missing parts from reference TRBV2 and TRBJ1-1): EPEVTQTPSHQVTQMGQEVILRCVPISNHLYFYWYRQILGQKVEFLVSFYNNEISEKSEIFDDQFSVERPDGSNFTLKIRSTKLEDSAMYFCASSEALRIRGNTEAFFGQGTRLTVV.

The chain employs TRBV5-1 and TRBJ1-4; 10 nucleotides align to TRBD1. J was trimmed by 7 bases and V by 4 bases; bases with no gene match: 19. CDR3 size: 19 residues. Germline CDR1 SGHRS, CDR2 YFSETQ. The CDR3 sequence is CASSHGPGQGYKVSEKLFF. As DNA, the CDR3 is TGCGCCAGCAGCCATGGTCCGGGACAGGGGTATAAGGTCTCTGAAAAACTGTTTTTT.